The TCR beta chain described here comes from a study of vaccination effects on CD4 cells after COVID-19. Study-wide points: Cross-reactivity with common cold coronaviruses was shown by only 1 of 255 vaccine-induced clones in healthy vaccinees.

Assay used: immunoSEQ multiplex PCR; TCRdb lists only in-frame clones, some missing. The sample yields some 70,000 clones, about four fifths seen once. Under the ViraFEST assay, PBMC were stimulated with viral peptide pools so that antigen-specific CD4+ T cells expanded. Sequencing was performed afterwards. When roughly eleven days of culture had elapsed, CD4+ T cells were isolated. The study found no prior SARS-CoV-2 infection in the vaccine recipients, who tested negative for nucleocapsid antibodies. Half-medium changes using IL-2 medium occurred on days 3 and 7. To note about this clone: What it recognizes is unknown.

Trimming pared 5 bases from V and 1 base from J, leaving 8 bases between. The germline V gene encodes CDR1 ENHRY and CDR2 SYGVKD. The CDR3 contains 13 residues. The clonotype was recovered from a human donor who received a COVID-19 vaccine. The chain has TRBV10-3 and TRBJ1-1; D uncertain. This specimen was CD4+ T cells from PBMCs cultured with SARS-CoV-2 spike peptides, taken before COVID-19 vaccination. The CDR3 loop is CAISTQTNTEAFF. CDR3 nucleotide sequence: TGTGCCATCAGTACCCAGACGAACACTGAAGCTTTCTTT.